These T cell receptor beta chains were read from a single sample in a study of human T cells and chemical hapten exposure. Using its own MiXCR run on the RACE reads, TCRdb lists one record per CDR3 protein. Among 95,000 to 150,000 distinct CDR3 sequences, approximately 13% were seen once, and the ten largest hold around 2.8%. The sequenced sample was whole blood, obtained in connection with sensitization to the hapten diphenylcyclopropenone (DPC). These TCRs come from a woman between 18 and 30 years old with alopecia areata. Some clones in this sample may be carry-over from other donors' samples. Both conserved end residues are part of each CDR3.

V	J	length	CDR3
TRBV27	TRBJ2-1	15	CASSLSRGGKNEQFF
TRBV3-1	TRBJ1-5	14	CASSRTGNGQPQHF
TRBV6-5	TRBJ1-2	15	CASSYHPQGIDGYTF
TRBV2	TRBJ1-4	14	CASSRRVTNEKLFF
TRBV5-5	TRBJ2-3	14	CASSLTGGGDTQYF
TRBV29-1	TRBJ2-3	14	CSGGLGSGTDTQYF
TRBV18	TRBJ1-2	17	CASSPRQGVKANYGYTF
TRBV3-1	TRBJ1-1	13	CASSQGHSWGTIF
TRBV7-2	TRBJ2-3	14	CASSLVAGVDTQYF
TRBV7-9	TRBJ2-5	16	CASSLSSRDLSETQYF
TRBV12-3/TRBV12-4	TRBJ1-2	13	CASCLGPGYGYTF
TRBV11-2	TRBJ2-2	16	CASSLFGGRWTGELFF
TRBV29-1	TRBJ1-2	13	CSVGVEQSDGYTF
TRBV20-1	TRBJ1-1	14	CSPAPTGDNTEAFF
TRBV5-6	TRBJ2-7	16	CASGAIVGVPTYEQYF
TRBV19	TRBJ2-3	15	CASTSKYLAADTQYF
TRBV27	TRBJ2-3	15	CASSFKGTSTDTQYF
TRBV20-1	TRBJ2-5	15	CSARGATPLQETQYF
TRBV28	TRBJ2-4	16	CASSLVGGRVENIQYF
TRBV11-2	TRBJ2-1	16	CASSLGAHGLGNEQFF
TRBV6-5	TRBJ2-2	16	CASSYRITGVTGELFF
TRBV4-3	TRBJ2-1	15	CASSQGMRGGNEQFF
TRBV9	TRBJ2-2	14	CASSGGENTGELFF
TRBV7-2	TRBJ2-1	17	CASSLPGQGSSYNEQFF
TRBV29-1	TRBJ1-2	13	CSVGDRGGYGYTF
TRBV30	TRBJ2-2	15	CAWSRGTGSTGELFF
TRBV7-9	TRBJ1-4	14	CASSYSRFNEKLFF
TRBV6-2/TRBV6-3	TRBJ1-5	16	CASSYRTVYSNQPQHF
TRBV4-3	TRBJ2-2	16	CASSQDGAVRTGELFF
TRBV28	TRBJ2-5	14	CAGSSPSGGETQYF
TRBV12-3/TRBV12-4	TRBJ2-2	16	CASSLFRVMDTGELFF
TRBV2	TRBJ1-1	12	CASSVVGGEAFF
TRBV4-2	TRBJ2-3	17	CASSQDRYEASTDTQYF
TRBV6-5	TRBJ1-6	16	CASSYSIYETASPLHF
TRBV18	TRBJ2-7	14	CASSPRGVPYEQYF
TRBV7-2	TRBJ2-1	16	CASSGKGVYSYNEQFF
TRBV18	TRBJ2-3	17	CASSPTGTGRGTDTQYF
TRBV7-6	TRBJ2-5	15	CASSPNHGDSETQYF
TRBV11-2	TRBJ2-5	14	CASSFVPGQETQYF
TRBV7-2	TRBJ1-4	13	CASSPAGVEKLFF
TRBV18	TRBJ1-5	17	CASSPYRFESGKQPQHF
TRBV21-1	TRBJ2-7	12	CASPIGGNEQYF
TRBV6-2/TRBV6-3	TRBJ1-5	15	CASRAWGYSNQPQHF
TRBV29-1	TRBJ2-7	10	CSVGQGQQYF
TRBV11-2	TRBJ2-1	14	CASSGQGAYNEQFF
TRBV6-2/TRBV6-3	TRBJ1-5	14	CAGRGGGFNQPQHF
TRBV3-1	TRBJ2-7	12	CASSQFRDEQYF
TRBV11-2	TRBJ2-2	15	CASSPLGVTTGELFF
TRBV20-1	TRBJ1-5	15	CSARDRNRGTQPQHF
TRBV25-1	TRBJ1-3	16	CASSEFVGGSGNTIYF